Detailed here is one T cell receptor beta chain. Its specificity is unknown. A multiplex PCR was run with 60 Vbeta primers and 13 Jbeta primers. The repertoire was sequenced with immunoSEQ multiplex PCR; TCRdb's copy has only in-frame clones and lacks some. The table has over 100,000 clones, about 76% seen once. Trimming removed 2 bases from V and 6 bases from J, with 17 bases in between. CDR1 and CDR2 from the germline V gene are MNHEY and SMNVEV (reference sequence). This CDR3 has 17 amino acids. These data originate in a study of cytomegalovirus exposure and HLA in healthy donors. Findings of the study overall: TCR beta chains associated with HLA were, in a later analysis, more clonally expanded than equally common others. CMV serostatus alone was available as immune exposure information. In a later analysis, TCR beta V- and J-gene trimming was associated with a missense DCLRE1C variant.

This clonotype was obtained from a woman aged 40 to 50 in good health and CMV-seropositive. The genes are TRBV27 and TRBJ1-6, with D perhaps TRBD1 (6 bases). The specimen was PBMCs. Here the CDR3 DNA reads TGTGCCAGCAGTTTACGGTGGGGGCTAGGGGTTAATTCACCCCTCCACTTT. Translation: CASSLRWGLGVNSPLHF.